This T cell receptor beta chain was captured by sequencing in a study of radiation and T cells in renal cell carcinoma. Overall study context: Nephrectomy followed 15 Gy stereotactic body radiation by 4 weeks.

Assay: immunoSEQ multiplex PCR; the TCRdb copy retains only in-frame clones and omits some. The sample has some 100,000 clones, 65% to 85% seen once; the top ten hold 5% to 7.5%. Overall study findings and caveats: No pretreatment tumor biopsies were available for baseline clonotypes. In blood, top tumor clones expanded by 2 weeks, shrinking by 4.

This CDR3 is 16 amino acids long. V lost 1 base and J lost 5; bases outside the gene matches: 5. CDR1 is SEHNR, CDR2 FQNEAQ, per germline (reference sequence). Remarks on this clone: The antigen remains unidentified.

As for time point: baseline pretreatment blood. Specified treatment: 15 Gy SBRT to primary tumor, nephrectomy 4 weeks later. Serial blood draws occurred at baseline and 2 and 4 weeks post-SBRT. This receptor was identified in a man in his sixties with renal cell carcinoma. V gene TRBV7-9 combines with J gene TRBJ2-2; 9 bases are a match to TRBD2. Sequencing was performed on blood, taken from a patient whose treatment included radiotherapy and nephrectomy. The CDR3 DNA reads TGTGCCAGCAGCTTAGTTCCTAGCGGGACGACCGGGGAGCTGTTTTTT. Its translation is CASSLVPSGTTGELFF.